What follows are 16 T cell receptor beta chains derived from one specimen sequenced in a study of cytomegalovirus exposure and HLA in healthy donors. The PCR ran on 60 Vbeta and 13 Jbeta primers. The table came from immunoSEQ multiplex PCR; TCRdb's copy has only in-frame clones and leaves some out. The sample has 150,000 to 250,000 clones; approximately 85% are singletons. Sequencing input: PBMCs. These receptors came from a woman between 50 and 59 years old in good health and CMV-seronegative.

This clone has only one observation. This chain joins TRBV12-5 and TRBJ2-6; D not certain. V gave up 9 bases and J gave up 0 bases, with 9 bases separating them. The CDR3 consists of 14 residues. Germline CDR1 LGHNT, CDR2 FRNRAP. CDR3 nucleotide sequence: TGTGCTAGATTCAGGTTCTCTGGGGCCAACGTCCTGACTTTC. Protein sequence: CARFRFSGANVLTF. Filled out from reference TRBV12-5 and TRBJ2-6, the complete variable domain reads DARVTQTPRHKVTEMGQEVTMRCQPILGHNTVFWYRQTMMQGLELLAYFRNRAPLDDSGMPKDRFSAEMPDATLATLKIQPSEPRDSAVYFCARFRFSGANVLTFGAGSRLTVL.

V and J are TRBV5-6 and TRBJ1-5; D remains ambiguous. The length of the CDR3 is 16 residues. Germline assignment: CDR1 SGHDT and CDR2 YYEEEE. The ends were cut back, 4 bases at V and 0 bases at J, with 14 bases in the middle. The CDR3 reads CASSPRELHSNQPQHF. The CDR3 nucleotides read TGTGCCAGCAGCCCCCGGGAGTTGCATAGCAATCAGCCCCAGCATTTT.

V gene TRBV4-1 combines with J gene TRBJ1-2; TRBD1 might be the D (6 bases). Germline assignment: CDR1 MGHRA and CDR2 YSYEKL. The CDR3 runs 13 residues. V was trimmed by 3 bases and J by 8 bases, leaving 13 bases between them. In nucleotides, the CDR3 is TGCGCCAGCAGCCACCTACAGGGCCAGGGCTACACCTTC. This translates into CASSHLQGQGYTF.

This clone was counted a single time. V gene TRBV4-1 combines with J gene TRBJ1-5; TRBD1 aligns across 9 bases. Germline loops: CDR1 MGHRA, CDR2 YSYEKL. Trimming at V came to 0 bases and at J to 7 bases, leaving 7 bases not matched to a gene. This CDR3 has 16 residues. The CDR3, as DNA: TGCGCCAGCAGCCAAGATCGGGACAGGGAATACCAGCCCCAGCATTTT. Amino acids: CASSQDRDREYQPQHF.

The chain is built from TRBV28 and TRBJ2-7; D is unclear. The V gene lost 5 bases and the J gene lost 3 bases, with 14 bases spanning the gap. Germline CDR1 and CDR2: MDHEN and SYDVKM. The CDR3 sequence is 14 residues long. The CDR3 DNA sequence: TGTGCCAGCAGTCCCGGCGGCTCCCTCTACGAGCAGTACTTC. It specifies CASSPGGSLYEQYF.

V is TRBV4-1 and J is TRBJ2-1, with D perhaps matching TRBD1 (5 bases). Trimming cost V 1 base and J 8 bases, with 15 bases left between them. Germline V gives CDR1 MGHRA, CDR2 YSYEKL. There are 15 residues in the CDR3. This chain's CDR3 is CASSQGVTGSDEQFF. CDR3 sequence (DNA): TGCGCCAGCAGCCAAGGGGTAACAGGTTCCGATGAGCAGTTCTTC.

Comments on this clone: This sample includes further DNA sequences coding for the same CDR3. This chain joins TRBV28 and TRBJ1-2; D remains unclear. This CDR3 has 14 amino acids. Germline loops: CDR1 MDHEN, CDR2 SYDVKM. The V end lost 4 bases, the J end lost 2 bases, and 11 bases lay between the germline ends. Here the CDR3 reads CASSSPAGNYGYTF. DNA for the CDR3: TGTGCCAGCAGTTCACCAGCGGGAAACTATGGCTACACCTTC.

This clone was counted only a few times. The chain links TRBV5-1 to TRBJ2-2; possible D gene TRBD1, 6 bases. Per germline, CDR1 SGHRS and CDR2 YFSETQ. This CDR3 comprises 16 residues. The V and J ends lost 0 bases and 1 base respectively, with 10 bases between them. CDR3: CASSLVRGQNTGELFF. The CDR3 DNA reads TGCGCCAGCAGCTTGGTCAGGGGCCAGAACACCGGGGAGCTGTTTTTT.

This sequence joins TRBV5-1 and TRBJ1-4, with 10 bases identical to TRBD1. The CDR3 loop spans 15 amino acids. In germline, CDR1 is SGHRS, CDR2 YFSETQ. The junction had 7 bases not matched to a gene; V was cut back by 4 bases and J by 7 bases. The CDR3 DNA sequence: TGCGCCAGCAGCCCGTCCGGGACAGGGGCTGAAAAACTGTTTTTT. Its translation is CASSPSGTGAEKLFF. Combining the CDR3 with reference TRBV5-1 and TRBJ1-4 gives the whole variable domain KAGVTQTPRYLIKTRGQQVTLSCSPISGHRSVSWYQQTPGQGLQFLFEYFSETQRNKGNFPGRFSGRQFSNSRSEMNVSTLELGDSALYLCASSPSGTGAEKLFFGSGTQLSVL.

In its sample, this clone was seen a few times. V and J are TRBV5-6 and TRBJ1-2; TRBD1 might be the D (5 bases). Germline CDR1 and CDR2: SGHDT and YYEEEE. CDR3 length: 15 amino acids. V dropped 4 bases and J dropped 5 bases, with 18 bases sitting between them. CDR3 loop: CASSRPSAGWYGYTF. CDR3 nucleotides: TGTGCCAGCAGCCGGCCCTCCGCAGGGTGGTATGGCTACACCTTC.

The chain uses TRBV27 and TRBJ2-7; 8 bases agree with TRBD1. CDR3 length: 13 residues. CDR1 is MNHEY and CDR2 is SMNVEV in the germline V gene (reference sequence). The V gene end was trimmed by 5 bases and the J gene end by 3 bases; junction bases not matched to a gene: 3. The CDR3: CASSEGQGYEQYF. The CDR3 bases are TGTGCCAGCAGTGAAGGACAGGGCTACGAGCAGTACTTC.

This chain connects TRBV11-1 to TRBJ2-7, with 9 positions matching TRBD1. The germline V gene encodes CDR1 SGHAT and CDR2 FQDESV (reference sequence). The CDR3 loop spans 15 amino acids. The V segment lost 1 base and the J segment 2 bases; nucleotides outside the gene matches: 3. The CDR3 sequence: CASSLGGTGTYEQYF. Here the CDR3 DNA reads TGTGCCAGCAGCTTAGGCGGGACAGGGACCTACGAGCAGTACTTC.

This sequence joins TRBV5-4 and TRBJ2-1; 8 bases align to TRBD1. The V gene end was trimmed by 0 bases and the J gene end by 1 base; junction bases not matched to a gene: 0. Germline V gene data show CDR1 as SGHNT and CDR2 as YYREEE (reference sequence). The CDR3 spans 15 residues. The CDR3 is CASSLDRGSYNEQFF. The CDR3 region has the DNA TGTGCCAGCAGCTTGGACAGGGGGTCCTACAATGAGCAGTTCTTC.

The chain recombines TRBV11-2 with TRBJ2-2; unclear D gene. CDR3 length: 14 residues. Germline CDR1 is SGHAT and CDR2 is FQNNGV. Trimming shortened V by 4 bases and J by 1 base, and 7 bases separated the two germline ends. In nucleotides, the CDR3 is TGTGCCAGCAGCTACAGAAAGAACACCGGGGAGCTGTTTTTT. Residues: CASSYRKNTGELFF.

This chain uses TRBV28 with TRBJ1-4; 7 bases fit TRBD1. Germline values: CDR1 MDHEN, CDR2 SYDVKM. The CDR3 is 16 amino acids. J gave up 7 bases and V 0 bases, and 8 bases lay outside the gene matches. CDR3 region: CASSLWQTGQAEKLFF. CDR3 bases: TGTGCCAGCAGTTTATGGCAGACAGGGCAGGCTGAAAAACTGTTTTTT.

This chain connects TRBV18 to TRBJ1-3; D ambiguous. The V gene's germline CDR1 is KGHSH and CDR2 LQKENI. The CDR3 has 14 residues. Trimming pared 6 bases from V and 4 bases from J, leaving 13 bases between. CDR3 sequence (DNA): TGTGCCAGCTCTCCAGAGGCGGCGGGAAACACCATATATTTT. Its translation is CASSPEAAGNTIYF.